Shown below are 6 T cell receptor beta chains from a single sample sequenced in a study of CD8+ T cells in alopecia areata. Extracted RNA was reverse transcribed into cDNA, the sequencing template. The repertoire was sequenced with immunoSEQ multiplex PCR; TCRdb's copy has only in-frame clones and lacks some. The sample lists about 220,000 clones; 50% to 70% were seen once. As for treatment: oral pan-JAK inhibitor, 5-10 mg twice daily. The sequenced sample was CD4+ T cells sorted from blood, obtained at week 4, from a patient treated with tofacitinib. These TCRs come from a human donor with alopecia areata.

The genes are TRBV15 and TRBJ1-5; D is unresolved. The CDR3 is 12 amino acids. V was pared by 4 bases and J by 5 bases, with 6 bases between. Germline CDR1 LNHNV, CDR2 YYDKDF (reference sequence). DNA of the CDR3: TGTGCCACCAGCAAAGGTGATCAGCCCCAGCATTTT. Protein product: CATSKGDQPQHF. Complete variable domain (other parts from reference TRBV15 and TRBJ1-5): DAMVIQNPRYQVTQFGKPVTLSCSQTLNHNVMYWYQQKSSQAPKLLFHYYDKDFNNEADTPDNFQSRRPNTSFCFLDIRSPGLGDTAMYLCATSKGDQPQHFGDGTRLSIL.

The chain joins TRBV9 to TRBJ2-7; D may be TRBD1 (5 bases). Germline V gene data show CDR1 as SGDLS and CDR2 as YYNGEE. CDR3 length equals 12 residues. The V and J ends lost 6 bases and 3 bases respectively, with 10 bases between them. The CDR3 is CASMGQYYEQYF. The CDR3 coding sequence is TGTGCCAGCATGGGGCAGTACTACGAGCAGTACTTC.

This rearrangement joins TRBV6-6 to TRBJ2-7; D possibly corresponds to TRBD2 (5 bases). This CDR3 has 13 residues. V was clipped by 5 bases and J by 6 bases, with 14 bases between them. Germline V lookup: CDR1 MNHNY, CDR2 SVGAGI (reference sequence). The CDR3 coding sequence is TGTGCCAGCAGTGTATCCGGGGTGGGCGAGCAGTACTTC. This sequence encodes CASSVSGVGEQYF.

This sequence joins TRBV30 and TRBJ1-1, with 7 positions matching TRBD1. V shed 0 bases, J shed 0 bases, and the junction held 1 base outside the gene matches. CDR1 is GTSNPN and CDR2 is SVGIG in the germline V gene (reference sequence). This CDR3 comprises 14 residues. The CDR3 coding sequence is TGTGCCTGGAGTGTGGGACAGATGAACACTGAAGCTTTCTTT. This encodes CAWSVGQMNTEAFF.

CDR3 region: CASSSTIGGRTDTQYF. CDR3 DNA: TGTGCCAGCAGCTCAACAATCGGGGGGCGCACAGATACGCAGTATTTT. The chain employs TRBV7-2 and TRBJ2-3, with D possibly matching TRBD2 (7 bases). CDR3 length: 16 residues. Trimming removed 4 bases at V and 1 base at J, with 15 bases between. From germline, CDR1 is SGHTA and CDR2 FQGNSA.

J is TRBJ2-3 and V is TRBV25-1; D is possibly TRBD2 (5 bases). The CDR3 is 14 amino acids. From germline, CDR1 is MGHDK and CDR2 SYGVNS. The V and J ends lost 6 bases and 2 bases respectively, with 12 bases between them. CDR3 nucleotide sequence: TGTGCCAGCAGGGAGGCAGGAAACACAGATACGCAGTATTTT. This translates into CASREAGNTDTQYF.